This section outlines one T cell receptor (beta chain) sequence together with its context. What it recognizes is unknown. Germline assignment: CDR1 SGHTA and CDR2 FQGNSA. The CDR3 spans 14 residues. After removal of 5 bases from V and 6 bases from J, the junction contained 6 bases not matched to a gene. This record comes from a study of T cell responses to AZD1222 COVID-19 vaccine. Profiled with immunoSEQ multiplex PCR; TCRdb holds only in-frame clones, not every one. The data contain 83,000 or so clones, 88% of them singletons. Study-wide results and caveats: Of the AZD1222 recipients, only 5 or 6 were seropositive at baseline. CD4 TCRs associated with vaccination spanned spike, dominating at 160-218 and 743-854.

The clonotype was recovered from an adult in good health. The J gene is TRBJ1-5, the V gene TRBV7-2; 8 positions match TRBD1. The sequenced sample was peripheral blood, obtained on day 0 of MenACWY control vaccination. CDR3 loop: CASSGQGMGQPQHF. The CDR3 DNA is TGTGCCAGCAGCGGACAGGGTATGGGTCAGCCCCAGCATTTT. The variable domain in full, completed from reference TRBV7-2 and TRBJ1-5, reads GAGVSQSPSNKVTEKGKDVELRCDPISGHTALYWYRQSLGQGLEFLIYFQGNSAPDKSGLPSDRFSAERTGGSVSTLTIQRTQQEDSAVYLCASSGQGMGQPQHFGDGTRLSIL.